This T cell receptor (beta chain) emerged from a study of human T cells and chemical hapten exposure. Study summary: Patients, predominantly female, presented with alopecia areata, totalis or universalis.

The library put unique molecular identifiers onto individual cDNA molecules. One entry per CDR3 protein results from TCRdb running MiXCR on the RACE reads. The sample records some 79,000 distinct CDR3 sequences, 7% to 8% being singletons. Time point defined: patch test 1, 2 weeks after DPC sensitization. The treatment denotes: therapeutic diphenylcyclopropenone sensitization with weekly scalp DPC. This clonotype appeared a few times. V was cut by 7 bases and J by 6 bases, with 15 bases left in between. The CDR3 covers 14 residues. Germline assignment: CDR1 LNHDA and CDR2 SQIVND (reference sequence). The source material was whole blood, sampled in connection with sensitization to the hapten diphenylcyclopropenone (DPC). This TCR came from a woman between 25 and 40 years old with alopecia areata. Some clones in this sample may be carry-over from other donors' samples. V gene TRBV19 combines with J gene TRBJ2-2; no definite D call. The CDR3 DNA is TGTGCCAGTATCAACCGGGCGAGCGCCGGGGAGCTGTTTTTT. The encoded protein is CASINRASAGELFF. Full variable domain (outside the CDR3, taken from reference TRBV19 and TRBJ2-2): DGGITQSPKYLFRKEGQNVTLSCEQNLNHDAMYWYRQDPGQGLRLIYYSQIVNDFQKGDIAEGYSVSREKKESFPLTVTSAQKNPTAFYLCASINRASAGELFFGEGSRLTVL.